This T cell receptor beta chain emerged from a study of T cells in tuberculosis. Study summary: The T cells targeted glucose monomycolate, a mycobacterial lipid, via CD1B. A South African cohort included IGRA-negative adolescents, latently infected IGRA-positive adolescents and adults with active tuberculosis.

This clone is categorized as medium-sized. Its antigen is currently unknown. J was trimmed by 3 bases and V by 5 bases; bases with no gene match: 6. The CDR3 is 15 residues long. Germline-derived CDR1 and CDR2 are MNHNS and SASEGT. As for time point: new active TB diagnosis, blood taken before or within 7 days of starting treatment. Tuberculosis was confirmed by positive sputum smear and/or M. tuberculosis culture. Study-wide results and limits: Smaller distances to GMM-specific TCRs suggested their expansion in active tuberculosis.

The repertoire was sequenced with immunoSEQ multiplex PCR; TCRdb's copy has only in-frame clones and lacks some. The table lists some 31,000 clones, 92% of them singletons. Here the sequenced sample was PBMCs, taken at tuberculosis diagnosis. This receptor was taken from an adult with tuberculosis. The chain carries TRBV6-1 and TRBJ2-7; 11 positions agree with TRBD2. The CDR3 DNA reads as TGTGCCAGCAGTTTGACTAGCGGGGCCTTCTACGAGCAGTACTTC. Translated, it gives CASSLTSGAFYEQYF.